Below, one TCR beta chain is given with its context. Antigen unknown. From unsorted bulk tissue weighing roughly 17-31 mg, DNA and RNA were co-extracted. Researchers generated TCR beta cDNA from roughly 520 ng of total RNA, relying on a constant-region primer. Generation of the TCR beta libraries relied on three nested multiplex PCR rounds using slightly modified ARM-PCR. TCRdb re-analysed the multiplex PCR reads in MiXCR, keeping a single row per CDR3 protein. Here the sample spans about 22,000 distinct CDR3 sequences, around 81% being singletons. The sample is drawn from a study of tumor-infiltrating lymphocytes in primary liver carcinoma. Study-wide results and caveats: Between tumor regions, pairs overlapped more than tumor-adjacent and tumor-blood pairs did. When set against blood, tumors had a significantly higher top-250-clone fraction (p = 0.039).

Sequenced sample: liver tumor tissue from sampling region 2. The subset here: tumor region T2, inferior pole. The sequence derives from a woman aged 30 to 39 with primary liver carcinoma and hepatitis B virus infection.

The CDR3 nucleotides read TGTGCCACCAGCAGATATACAGTGAACGACGAGCAGTACTTC. Translated, it gives CATSRYTVNDEQYF. The chain is built from TRBV15 and TRBJ2-7; D is unresolved. V shed 2 bases and J shed 5 bases, with 13 bases lying between them. The CDR3 totals 14 residues. Germline-derived CDR1 and CDR2 are LNHNV and YYDKDF (reference sequence).